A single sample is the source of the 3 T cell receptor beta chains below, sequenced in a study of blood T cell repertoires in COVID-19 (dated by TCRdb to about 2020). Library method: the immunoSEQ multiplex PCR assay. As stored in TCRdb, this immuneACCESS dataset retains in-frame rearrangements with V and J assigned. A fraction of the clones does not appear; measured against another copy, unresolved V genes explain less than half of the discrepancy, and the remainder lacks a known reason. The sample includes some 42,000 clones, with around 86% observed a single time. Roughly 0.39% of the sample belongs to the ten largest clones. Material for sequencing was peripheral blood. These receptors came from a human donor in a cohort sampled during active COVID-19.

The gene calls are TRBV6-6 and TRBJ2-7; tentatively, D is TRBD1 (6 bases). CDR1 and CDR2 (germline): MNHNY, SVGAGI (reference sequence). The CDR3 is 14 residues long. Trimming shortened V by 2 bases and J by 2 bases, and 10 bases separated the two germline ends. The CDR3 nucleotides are TGTGCCAGCAGTTACGACAGGTTAACCTACGAGCAGTACTTC. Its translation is CASSYDRLTYEQYF.

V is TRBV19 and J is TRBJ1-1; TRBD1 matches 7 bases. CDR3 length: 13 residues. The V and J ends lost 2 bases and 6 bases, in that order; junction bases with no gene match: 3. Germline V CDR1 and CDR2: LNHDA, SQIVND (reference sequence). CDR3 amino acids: CASSIRGRAEAFF. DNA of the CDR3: TGTGCCAGTAGTATAAGGGGGCGGGCTGAAGCTTTCTTT.

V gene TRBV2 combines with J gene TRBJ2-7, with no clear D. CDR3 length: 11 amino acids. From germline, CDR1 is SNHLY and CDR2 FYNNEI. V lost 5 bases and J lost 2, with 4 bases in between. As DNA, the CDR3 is TGTGCCAGCAGTCCCACCTACGAGCAGTACTTC. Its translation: CASSPTYEQYF.